Below are 11 T cell receptor beta chains sequenced from a single sample in a study of beta chain features in type 1 diabetes. Expressed TCRB transcripts were sequenced because the entire RNA isolate underwent reverse transcription. Profiling relied on immunoSEQ multiplex PCR, and the TCRdb table lists in-frame clones only, not all of them. This repertoire shows 450,000 to 600,000 clones, about 30% found once; its top ten account for roughly 0.066%. Sequences were obtained from naive CD4+ T cells from blood. The receptors derive from a man aged 18 to 29 in good health.

V usage is TRBV30 and J usage is TRBJ2-7, with 7 nucleotides matching TRBD2. Germline trimming cut 2 bases from V and 2 bases from J; bases unmatched to any gene: 6. Germline V gene sequence: CDR1 GTSNPN, CDR2 SVGIG (reference sequence). There are 14 residues in the CDR3. CDR3 nucleotides: TGTGCCTGGAGTCTGGGGGGAGGGCCCTACGAGCAGTACTTC. Protein product: CAWSLGGGPYEQYF.

The gene calls are TRBV7-6 and TRBJ2-7; the D gene is possibly TRBD1 (7 bases). This CDR3 spans 14 amino acids. Looked up from germline, CDR1 is SGHVS and CDR2 is FNYEAQ. Trimming pared 5 bases from V and 8 bases from J, leaving 19 bases between. CDR3 region: CASSTRDSETQQYF. CDR3 coding DNA: TGTGCCAGCAGCACGCGGGACAGCGAGACACAGCAGTACTTC.

This rearrangement joins TRBV18 to TRBJ2-1; 14 positions agree with TRBD2. V dropped 3 bases and J dropped 7; count of bases not matched to a gene: 2. This CDR3 comprises 15 residues. Germline V lookup: CDR1 KGHSH, CDR2 LQKENI. The CDR3 spells CASSPGTSGRNEQFF. CDR3 DNA: TGTGCCAGCTCACCCGGGACTAGCGGGAGAAATGAGCAGTTCTTC. The full variable domain, its missing parts supplied by reference TRBV18 and TRBJ2-1, is NAGVMQNPRHLVRRRGQEARLRCSPMKGHSHVYWYRQLPEEGLKFMVYLQKENIIDESGMPKERFSAEFPKEGPSILRIQQVVRGDSAAYFCASSPGTSGRNEQFFGPGTRLTVL.

The rearrangement uses TRBV7-2 and TRBJ2-3; D is possibly TRBD1 (6 bases). The CDR3 totals 12 residues. V was cut by 6 bases and J by 5 bases, with 9 bases left in between. CDR1 and CDR2 from the germline V gene are SGHTA and FQGNSA. The CDR3 spells CASRLGGDTQYF. The CDR3 DNA reads TGTGCCAGCAGACTAGGGGGAGATACGCAGTATTTT.

The V call is TRBV29-1, the J call TRBJ2-7, with 11 bases matching TRBD1. J was trimmed by 7 bases and V by 7 bases; bases with no gene match: 12. Per the germline V gene, CDR1 is SQVTM and CDR2 is ANQGSEA. The CDR3 runs 14 residues. In DNA form, the CDR3 reads TGCAGCGGGGCTACCGGGACAGGGGGTGAAGAGCAGTACTTC. It translates to CSGATGTGGEEQYF.

This chain connects TRBV5-6 to TRBJ2-1; D remains ambiguous. The CDR3 loop spans 15 amino acids. The germline gives CDR1 SGHDT, CDR2 YYEEEE. V was pared by 4 bases and J by 4 bases, with 15 bases between. The CDR3 is CASSRVLTGYNEQFF. CDR3 bases: TGTGCCAGCAGCCGCGTCTTAACTGGATACAATGAGCAGTTCTTC.

This clone appeared a few times. The rearrangement joins TRBV9 to TRBJ2-7; TRBD2 aligns across 13 bases. Trimming took 0 bases from V and 5 from J; bases not matched to a gene: 14. Germline assignment: CDR1 SGDLS and CDR2 YYNGEE. This CDR3 is built from 19 residues. CDR3 sequence reads: CASSVVRTSGSYRFDEQYF. Here the CDR3 DNA reads TGTGCCAGCAGCGTAGTCAGGACTAGCGGGAGTTATAGGTTCGACGAGCAGTACTTC. Looking up the rest from reference TRBV9 and TRBJ2-7 gives the full variable domain: DSGVTQTPKHLITATGQRVTLRCSPRSGDLSVYWYQQSLDQGLQFLIQYYNGEERAKGNILERFSAQQFPDLHSELNLSSLELGDSALYFCASSVVRTSGSYRFDEQYFGPGTRLTVT.

This clone was counted a few times. Other DNA sequences in the same sample also yield this CDR3. This chain links TRBV7-3 with TRBJ2-1; D gene unclear. Germline loops: CDR1 SGHTA, CDR2 FQGTGA. The CDR3 consists of 13 residues. V was trimmed by 3 bases and J by 3 bases, leaving 6 bases between them. The CDR3, as DNA: TGTGCCAGCAGCTTCGGTCTCTACAATGAGCAGTTCTTC. Its protein is CASSFGLYNEQFF. The whole variable domain, filled in from reference TRBV7-3 and TRBJ2-1, reads GAGVSQTPSNKVTEKGKYVELRCDPISGHTALYWYRQSLGQGPEFLIYFQGTGAADDSGLPNDRFFAVRPEGSVSTLKIQRTERGDSAVYLCASSFGLYNEQFFGPGTRLTVL.

As concerns this clone: This same CDR3 is encoded by further DNA sequences in the sample. This rearrangement joins TRBV18 to TRBJ2-5, with unresolved D. Germline values: CDR1 KGHSH, CDR2 LQKENI. CDR3 length equals 13 residues. Trimming removed 0 bases at V and 2 bases at J, with 4 bases between. CDR3 sequence: CASSPPGQETQYF. The CDR3 DNA sequence: TGTGCCAGCTCACCACCGGGGCAAGAGACCCAGTACTTC.

This chain joins TRBV4-1 and TRBJ2-5, with 10 bases aligning to TRBD1. V was clipped by 4 bases and J by 4 bases; unmatched bases: 6. The CDR3 extends over 15 amino acids. Germline assignment: CDR1 MGHRA and CDR2 YSYEKL. CDR3 sequence reads: CASSRGQGVGETQYF. CDR3 DNA: TGCGCCAGCAGCCGCGGACAGGGGGTTGGAGAGACCCAGTACTTC.

The V call is TRBV7-9, the J call TRBJ1-4; D call uncertain. The V end lost 4 bases, the J end lost 5 bases, and 11 bases lay between the germline ends. This CDR3 region has 14 residues. The germline gives CDR1 SEHNR, CDR2 FQNEAQ (reference sequence). The CDR3 spells CASSSRQSNEKLFF. The CDR3 DNA reads as TGTGCCAGCAGCTCGAGGCAGTCGAATGAAAAACTGTTTTTT.